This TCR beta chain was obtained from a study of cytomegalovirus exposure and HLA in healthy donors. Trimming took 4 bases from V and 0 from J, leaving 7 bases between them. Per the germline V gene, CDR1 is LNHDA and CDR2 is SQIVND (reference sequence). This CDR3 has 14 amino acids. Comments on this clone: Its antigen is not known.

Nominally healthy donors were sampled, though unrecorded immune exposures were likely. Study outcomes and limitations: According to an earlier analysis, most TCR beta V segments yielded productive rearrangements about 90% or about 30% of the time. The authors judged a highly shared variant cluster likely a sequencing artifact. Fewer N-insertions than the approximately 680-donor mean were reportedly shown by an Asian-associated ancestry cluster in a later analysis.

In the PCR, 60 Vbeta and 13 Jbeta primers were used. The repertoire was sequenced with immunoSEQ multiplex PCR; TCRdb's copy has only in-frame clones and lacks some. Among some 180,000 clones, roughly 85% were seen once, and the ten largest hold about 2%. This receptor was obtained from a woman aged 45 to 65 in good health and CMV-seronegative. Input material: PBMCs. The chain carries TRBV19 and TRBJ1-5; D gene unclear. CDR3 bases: TGTGCCAGTAGTAATTGGCATAGCAATCAGCCCCAGCATTTT. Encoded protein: CASSNWHSNQPQHF. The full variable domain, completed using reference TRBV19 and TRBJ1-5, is DGGITQSPKYLFRKEGQNVTLSCEQNLNHDAMYWYRQDPGQGLRLIYYSQIVNDFQKGDIAEGYSVSREKKESFPLTVTSAQKNPTAFYLCASSNWHSNQPQHFGDGTRLSIL.